Each of the 9 T cell receptor beta chains below was sequenced from the same sample in a study of T cell clusters in autoimmune cytopenias. TRB rearrangements were amplified by touch-down multiplex PCR with mixed TRB-A/B primers. TCRdb re-called the multiplex PCR reads and shows each CDR3 protein once, DNA omitted. The specimen's table records 3,000 to 4,000 distinct CDR3 sequences. Each sample's input was around 250 ng genomic DNA, 38,000 or so genome equivalents. The sample comprised peripheral blood. The receptors were sampled from a human donor with an autoimmune cytopenia, with autoimmune hepatitis or in good health (not recorded which).

CDR3 in amino acids: CASSPRPGQGGNEQFF. The chain combines TRBV18 with TRBJ2-1; the D gene TCRdb calls, TRBD1, cannot be checked with no DNA. The CDR3 contains 16 residues. CDR1 and CDR2 (germline): KGHSH, LQKENI.

The rearrangement joins TRBV20-1 to TRBJ1-2; the D call of TRBD1 rests on TCRdb alone, since no DNA is present to check it. The CDR3 spans 16 residues. The germline CDR1 and CDR2 sequences are DFQATT and SNEGSKA (reference sequence). CDR3: CSARDPGGSSFLGYTF.

This clonotype is called medium-sized based on its frequency. This rearrangement joins TRBV11-2 to TRBJ1-1. CDR1 and CDR2 from the germline V gene are SGHAT and FQNNGV. The CDR3 has 12 residues. CDR3: CASRLLGTEAFF.

The chain recombines TRBV28 with TRBJ2-5; TCRdb designates TRBD1, a call that cannot be tested without DNA. The CDR3 runs 16 residues. Germline loops: CDR1 MDHEN, CDR2 SYDVKM. The CDR3 sequence: CASSPNLGVRARSQYF. The full variable domain, rest sourced from reference TRBV28 and TRBJ2-5, is DVKVTQSSRYLVKRTGEKVFLECVQDMDHENMFWYRQDPGLGLRLIYFSYDVKMKEKGDIPEGYSVSREKKERFSLILESASTNQTSMYLCASSPNLGVRARSQYFGPGTRLLVL.

Judged by frequency, this clonotype is medium-sized. The chain couples TRBV12-3 or TRBV12-4 to TRBJ1-5; TCRdb's D call of TRBD1 is untestable without DNA. The CDR3 covers 16 residues. The CDR3 spells CASSLGTGGGNQPQHF.

This clonotype is classed as medium-sized by frequency. V usage is TRBV6-5 and J usage is TRBJ2-1; the D gene TCRdb calls, TRBD2, cannot be checked with no DNA. Per the germline V gene, CDR1 is MNHEY and CDR2 is SVGAGI. CDR3 length: 16 amino acids. CDR3 sequence: CASRTGTSGRLAEQFF.

This clonotype is identified as medium-sized from frequency. The chain combines TRBV29-1 with TRBJ1-5. The CDR3 extends over 15 amino acids. Germline-derived CDR1 and CDR2 are SQVTM and ANQGSEA. CDR3 protein: CSVADGLLGNQPQHF.

This clonotype is classed as medium-sized (0.01 to 0.1%) by frequency. CDR3 sequence: CASSLGISYEQYF. V is TRBV27 and J is TRBJ2-7. The CDR3 has 13 amino acids. Germline V gives CDR1 MNHEY, CDR2 SMNVEV (reference sequence).

The chain uses TRBV24-1 and TRBJ2-7. CDR3 size: 12 residues. CDR1 is KGHDR, CDR2 SFDVKD, per germline. CDR3 in amino acids: CATSVELHEQYF.